The next 4 T cell receptor beta chains were all read from a single sample in a study of regulatory T cells in long-lasting Graves disease. Documented time point: newly diagnosed GD, antithyroid drugs for less than 3 months. The TCR library was made from RNA extracted from PBMCs. The authors built TCR beta libraries using iRepertoire HTBI primers and Arm-PCR of CDR3 regions. TCRdb called the multiplex PCR reads again in MiXCR, with one record for every CDR3 protein. Among about 620,000 distinct CDR3 sequences listed, 15% to 20% were seen once. In addition, the sample was reused for a study of T cells in Graves' hyperthyroidism and ophthalmopathy.

Sequences were derived from peripheral blood mononuclear cells (PBMCs), sampled at new diagnosis, from a patient treated with antithyroid drugs. Every receptor here comes from a woman in her 30s with Graves disease.

V gene TRBV11-2 combines with J gene TRBJ2-4, with 8 nucleotides matching TRBD2. This CDR3 comprises 16 residues. CDR1 is SGHAT, CDR2 FQNNGV, per germline. The V gene end was trimmed by 1 base and the J gene end by 0 bases; junction bases not matched to a gene: 2. The DNA of the CDR3 is TGTGCCAGCAGCTTAGGGCTAGCGGGAGCCAAAAACATTCAGTACTTC. Protein product: CASSLGLAGAKNIQYF.

This clonotype was seen many times. This chain connects TRBV2 to TRBJ1-6; D is uncertain. This CDR3 has 16 amino acids. CDR1 SNHLY and CDR2 FYNNEI come from the germline V gene. The ends were cut back, 5 bases at V and 5 bases at J, with 16 bases in the middle. The CDR3 DNA follows: TGTGCCAGCAGTCTGGGGTTTTGGCGGGATAATTCACCCCTCCACTTT. Translation: CASSLGFWRDNSPLHF.

This clonotype was seen repeatedly, ten times or more. V and J are TRBV7-2 and TRBJ2-3, with TRBD2 matching over 14 bases. CDR1 SGHTA and CDR2 FQGNSA come from the germline V gene. The CDR3 totals 16 residues. Unmatched junction bases numbered 0, after V lost 3 bases and J lost 1 base. The CDR3 region is CASSLGLAGGTDTQYF. The DNA for the CDR3 is TGTGCCAGCAGCTTGGGACTAGCGGGAGGCACAGATACGCAGTATTTT.

The rearrangement links TRBV7-3 to TRBJ2-2; D gene unclear. The germline V gene encodes CDR1 SGHTA and CDR2 FQGTGA. V shed 2 bases and J shed 6 bases, with 7 bases lying between them. This CDR3 spans 13 amino acids. CDR3 amino acids: CASSLSQPGELFF. The CDR3 nucleotides are TGTGCCAGCAGCTTATCCCAGCCCGGGGAGCTGTTTTTT. Drawing the rest from reference TRBV7-3 and TRBJ2-2, the complete variable domain is GAGVSQTPSNKVTEKGKYVELRCDPISGHTALYWYRQSLGQGPEFLIYFQGTGAADDSGLPNDRFFAVRPEGSVSTLKIQRTERGDSAVYLCASSLSQPGELFFGEGSRLTVL.